The clone carrying this T cell receptor (beta chain) has a handful of counts. What it binds is not known. TCRdb and the translated DNA give different amino acids at residue 10; the protein presented here is the one translated from the DNA. Gene and germline names: mouse. The CDR3 end is not reached by the read, which stops 3 residues before it; the germline J gene fills it in. TCR sequencing used cDNA made by reverse transcription of extracted RNA. Clones were read by immunoSEQ multiplex PCR, and TCRdb kept only the in-frame ones, dropping some. This repertoire holds some 120,000 clones, and none appear only once. This specimen belongs to a study of CD8+ T cells in alopecia areata. Study-wide background: Each recipient was an approximately 6-10-week-old female C3H/HeJ mouse given skin from a 6-12-month-old C3H/HeJ donor with spontaneous alopecia.

The V gene's germline CDR1 is FNHDT and CDR2 SITEND (reference sequence). CDR3 length: 13 amino acids. V gave up 2 bases and J gave up 9 bases, with 9 bases separating them. Points from the study as a whole: An increase in clonality over normal scalp was evident in lesional scalp, especially alopecia totalis/universalis. Mouse data revealed clearer TCR sharing than patient data did, a gap possibly tied to HLA. Normal-skin resident alphabeta T cells also appear among scalp sample sequences.

The receptor was derived from a C3H/HeJ mouse with alopecia areata. These mice share the MHC haplotype H2-k. The source material was lesional skin. The chain is built from TRBV19 and TRBJ1-6; D gene uncertain. TRBJ1-6 is annotated as an ORF whose role is uncertain. This chain's CDR3 is CASSILLSSPLYF. Incomplete CDR3 DNA: TGTGCCAGCAGTATTCTCCTCTCTTCGCCC.